The clone carrying this T cell receptor beta chain was recorded a few times. The antigen remains unidentified. A read error may be the cause here, since a much bigger clone is one base away. TCRdb passed the PCR reads through MiXCR, listing each CDR3 protein once. The table records approximately 40,000 distinct CDR3 sequences, about 24% of them present only once. Libraries used roughly 18,000 to 1,000,000 sorted naive CD8 T cells and 10%, 30% or 50% RNA input. This sample was included in a study of molecular identifiers for immune sequencing clone quantification. Study-wide findings and caveats: Clones carrying above 20 RNA copies accounted for over 99% of effector molecules, under 1% in naive cells.

V shed 6 bases and J shed 5 bases, with 15 bases lying between them. This CDR3 spans 14 amino acids. Germline lookup yields CDR1 MNHEY and CDR2 SVGEGT. The specimen sequenced was naive CD8+ T cells from blood, with Jurkat cell RNA spiked in. Stated subset: FACS-sorted CD8+CD4-CCR7+CD45RA+ naive T cells. The TCR comes from a human donor in good health. Some libraries in this study had Jurkat cell RNA spiked in. This chain joins TRBV6-2 or TRBV6-3 and TRBJ2-3; possible D gene TRBD2, 5 bases. CDR3 bases: TGTGCCAGCAGATCGAGCGGAGACATAGATACGCAGTATTTT. It yields the protein CASRSSGDIDTQYF.